This T cell receptor beta chain appears in the sequencing data of a study of T cells in tuberculosis. Study observations and caveats: Using the GMM-specific repertoire gave 85% to 90% accuracy versus roughly 74% with motifs.

Trimming pared 7 bases from V and 4 bases from J, leaving 14 bases between. The length of the CDR3 is 13 residues. Per the germline V gene, CDR1 is SGHDT and CDR2 is YYEEEE. TCRdb's copy holds only in-frame clones and misses some; the assay was immunoSEQ multiplex PCR. The repertoire consists of about 36,000 clones, with over 90% occurring once and the leading ten covering 6.5% to 8.5%. As for this clone: What it binds is unknown.

The clonotype originates from a donor aged 5 to 30 with latent tuberculosis or without tuberculosis infection. The chain employs TRBV5-6 and TRBJ1-1; no reliable D call. The sample consisted of PBMCs. CDR3 sequence: CASLPIGTTEAFF. Written as DNA, the CDR3 is TGTGCCAGCCTCCCTATTGGTACCACTGAAGCTTTCTTT.